One sample yielded the 6 T cell receptor beta chains listed below, sequenced in a study of CD8 T cells in Susac syndrome. RNA totalling about 0.5 to 1 ug underwent reverse transcription with random hexamers. TCRdb used MiXCR to reprocess the immunoSEQ multiplex PCR reads, holding one entry per CDR3 protein. The repertoire holds under 150,000 distinct CDR3 sequences, with around 94% as singletons. Sequencing was done on a sample of CD4+ T cells from PBMCs. The receptors stem from a human donor with multiple sclerosis.

The V call is TRBV25-1, the J call TRBJ1-1; 7 bases line up with TRBD1. V was pared by 4 bases and J by 5 bases, with 10 bases of the junction left unmatched. The CDR3 is made up of 15 amino acids. Looked up from germline, CDR1 is MGHDK and CDR2 is SYGVNS. The CDR3 DNA reads TGTGCCAGCAGTGTGCGCCAAGGCAGGGGGACTGAAGCTTTCTTT. The encoded protein is CASSVRQGRGTEAFF.

The V call is TRBV27, the J call TRBJ2-4, with TRBD1 matching 8 bases. The germline V gene has CDR1 MNHEY and CDR2 SMNVEV (reference sequence). Germline trimming cut 8 bases from V and 5 bases from J; bases unmatched to any gene: 8. The CDR3 has 14 residues. CDR3 in DNA: TGTGCCAGCGACAGGGGCAGAGCGGAAAACATTCAGTACTTC. Protein sequence: CASDRGRAENIQYF.

V usage is TRBV19 and J usage is TRBJ2-5; 8 positions match TRBD1. The CDR3 totals 15 residues. The J segment lost 1 base and the V segment lost 2 bases, leaving 3 bases of the junction unmatched. In germline, CDR1 is LNHDA, CDR2 SQIVND (reference sequence). The CDR3 is CASSISGTGQETQYF. The CDR3 bases are TGTGCCAGTAGTATAAGTGGGACAGGCCAAGAGACCCAGTACTTC.

This chain uses TRBV7-2 with TRBJ2-1, with 12 bases matching TRBD1. The CDR3 is made up of 16 amino acids. Looked up from germline, CDR1 is SGHTA and CDR2 is FQGNSA. V trimming: 1 base; J trimming: 4 bases; junction bases outside the gene matches: 2. The CDR3 protein is CASSLGGQGAYNEQFF. CDR3 bases: TGTGCCAGCAGCTTAGGGGGACAGGGGGCGTACAATGAGCAGTTCTTC.

This clonotype appeared a few times. The genes are TRBV6-6 and TRBJ1-1, with D unclear. The CDR3 extends over 13 amino acids. V was trimmed by 4 bases and J by 1 base, leaving 7 bases between them. Germline V gives CDR1 MNHNY, CDR2 SVGAGI (reference sequence). This CDR3 reads CASSSQANTEAFF. The CDR3 DNA follows: TGTGCCAGCAGTTCCCAGGCGAACACTGAAGCTTTCTTT.

This chain uses TRBV7-2 with TRBJ1-6; D remains ambiguous. Germline V gene lookup returns CDR1 SGHTA and CDR2 FQGNSA. Trimming cost V 3 bases and J 7 bases, with 16 bases left between them. The CDR3 runs to 16 residues. CDR3 sequence reads: CASSLGFWSRNSPLHF. The DNA for the CDR3 is TGTGCCAGCAGCTTGGGCTTTTGGAGCCGGAATTCACCCCTCCACTTT. Drawing the rest from reference TRBV7-2 and TRBJ1-6, the complete variable domain is GAGVSQSPSNKVTEKGKDVELRCDPISGHTALYWYRQSLGQGLEFLIYFQGNSAPDKSGLPSDRFSAERTGGSVSTLTIQRTQQEDSAVYLCASSLGFWSRNSPLHFGNGTRLTVT.